The source of this T cell receptor beta chain is a study of blood T cell repertoires in COVID-19. Study information: The origin of the acute and convalescent COVID-19 samples was the United States, Italy and Spain.

Sequencing used immunoSEQ multiplex PCR; TCRdb keeps in-frame clones, though not all of them. Of 200,000 to 250,000 clones detected, about 80% appear once; the ten largest clones hold under 2%. The CDR3 length is 14 residues. Trimming pared 5 bases from V and 3 bases from J, leaving 10 bases between. Germline-derived CDR1 and CDR2 are KGHDR and SFDVKD. The chain combines TRBV24-1 with TRBJ1-5, with D possibly being TRBD1 (6 bases). This TCR came from a man in his sixties who had recovered from COVID-19. The sequenced material came from PBMCs or T cells enriched from blood (not recorded which). The CDR3 sequence is CATSGRGPNQPQHF. The CDR3 DNA sequence: TGTGCCACCAGTGGCAGGGGACCCAATCAGCCCCAGCATTTT.